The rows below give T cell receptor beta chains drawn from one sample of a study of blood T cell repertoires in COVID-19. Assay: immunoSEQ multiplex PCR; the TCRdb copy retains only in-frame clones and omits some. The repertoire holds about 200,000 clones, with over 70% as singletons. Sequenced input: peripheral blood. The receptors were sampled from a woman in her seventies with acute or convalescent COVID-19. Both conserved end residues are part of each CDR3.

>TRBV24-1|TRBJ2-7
CATSDITGYEQYF
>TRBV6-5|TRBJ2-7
CASRRDYEQYF
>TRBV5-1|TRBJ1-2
CASSGGTDFGYTF
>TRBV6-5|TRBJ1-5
CASSYTQVSNQPQHF
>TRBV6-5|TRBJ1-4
CATHSGRAVEKLFF
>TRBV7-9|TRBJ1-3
CASSLSTDRVGNTIYF
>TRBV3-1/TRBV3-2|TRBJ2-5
CASSQFVTGVDETQYF
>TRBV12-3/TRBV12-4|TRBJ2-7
CASSLQRGEQYF
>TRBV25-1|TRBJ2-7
CASQDRVNYEQYF
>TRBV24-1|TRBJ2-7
CATSESGTSSYEQYF
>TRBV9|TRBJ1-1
CASSATQGSDTEAFF
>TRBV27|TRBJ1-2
CASSRKPGDGNYGYTF
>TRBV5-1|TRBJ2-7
CASSLGSGAGEQYF
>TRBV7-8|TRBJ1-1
CASSLMGTANTEAFF
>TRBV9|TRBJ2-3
CASSVQGRVADTQYF
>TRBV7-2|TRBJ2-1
CASSLTPTARQFF
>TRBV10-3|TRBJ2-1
CAISEELLALNNEQFF
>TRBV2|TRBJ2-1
CASSEWGTSGRDEQFF
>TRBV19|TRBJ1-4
CASKPSGTNEKLFF
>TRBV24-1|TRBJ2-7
CATSDPDRQGEQYF
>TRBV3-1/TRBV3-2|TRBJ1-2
CATRQGANYGYTF
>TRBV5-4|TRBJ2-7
CASSLGGLARSYEQYF
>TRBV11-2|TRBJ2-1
CASSYQGRVYNEQFF
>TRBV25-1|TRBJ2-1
CASSGGRDRVYNEQFF
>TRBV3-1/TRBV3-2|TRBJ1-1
CASSQFTREGANTEAFF
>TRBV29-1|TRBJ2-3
CSVSGTSGGTDTQYF
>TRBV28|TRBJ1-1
CASSLWGQGITEAFF
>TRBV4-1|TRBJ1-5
CASSQGASNQPQHF
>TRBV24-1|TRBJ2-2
CATTAAGDTGELFF
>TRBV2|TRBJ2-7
CASRENLDPSYEQYF
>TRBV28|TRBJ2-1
CASSLWGLAGGSNEQFF
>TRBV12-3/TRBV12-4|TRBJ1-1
CASSDTGQSEAFF
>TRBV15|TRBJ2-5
CATSPGEGQGETQYF
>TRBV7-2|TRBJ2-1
CASSRAHGSDEQFF
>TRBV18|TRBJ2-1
CASSPRGSSSYNEQFF
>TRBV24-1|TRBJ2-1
CATSDFHEGQGNEQFF
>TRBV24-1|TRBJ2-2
CATSDPRGEGDTGELFF
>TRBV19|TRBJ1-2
CASSFGGGVYGYTF
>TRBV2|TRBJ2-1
CASSDRGKVYNEQFF